A selection of T cell receptor beta chains follows, all from one sample in a study of cytomegalovirus exposure and HLA in healthy donors. The repertoire was sequenced with immunoSEQ multiplex PCR; TCRdb's copy has only in-frame clones and lacks some. The table shows about 170,000 clones, with around four fifths occurring only once. The sequenced sample consisted of PBMCs. These receptors originate from a female donor in good health and CMV-seronegative. Each CDR3 is given with its conserved first and last residue. D genes are given only for firm matches. Not all rows give a size; the values are once, few, many and, for expanded clones, a class.

V gene	clone size	D gene	J gene	CDR3 DNA	CDR3 protein
TRBV27	.	TRBD1	TRBJ2-7	TGTGCCAGCAGACTGACAGGGGGTCCCAACGAGCAGTACTTC	CASRLTGGPNEQYF
TRBV13	.	TRBD2	TRBJ2-3	TGTGCCAGCAGCTTCAAAGGGAGGGCCCGCACAGATACGCAGTATTTT	CASSFKGRARTDTQYF
TRBV6-5	.	TRBD1	TRBJ1-5	TGTGCCAGCAGACAGCAAGGGACAGGGGGCAACCCCCAGCATTTT	CASRQQGTGGNPQHF
TRBV19	few	.	TRBJ1-2	TGTGCCAGTAGTTCTCCAGGGGACGGCTACTATGGCTACACCTTC	CASSSPGDGYYGYTF
TRBV28	few	.	TRBJ1-1	TGTGCCAGCAGTCCCGCAGGGTACGGCACTGAAGCTTTCTTT	CASSPAGYGTEAFF
TRBV5-4	.	TRBD1	TRBJ1-4	TGTGCCAGCAGCTTGGGTCGAGACAGGGGTTATACTAATGAAAAACTGTTTTTT	CASSLGRDRGYTNEKLFF
TRBV9	.	TRBD2	TRBJ2-2	TGTGCCAGCAGCACACGGACTAGCGGGGGAAACACCGGGGAGCTGTTTTTT	CASSTRTSGGNTGELFF
TRBV7-6	.	.	TRBJ1-5	TGTGCCAGCAGTAAACAGGGCACGCCCCAGCATTTT	CASSKQGTPQHF
TRBV7-2	.	.	TRBJ2-1	TGTGCCAGCACCACGACGGGTGAGCAGTTCTTC	CASTTTGEQFF
TRBV2	.	.	TRBJ1-1	TGTGCCAGCAACGAACAGAACACTGAAGCTTTCTTT	CASNEQNTEAFF
TRBV28	.	.	TRBJ2-3	TGTGCCAGCAGTCCCCCTCTGGGGGCCCGAGGCACAGATACGCAGTATTTT	CASSPPLGARGTDTQYF
TRBV6-1	once	TRBD2	TRBJ2-7	TGTGCCAGCACCTTACTAGCGGGAGAGGGCTACGAGCAGTACTTC	CASTLLAGEGYEQYF
TRBV19	.	.	TRBJ1-4	TGTGCCAGTAGTATGGGGGCCACTAATGAAAAACTGTTTTTT	CASSMGATNEKLFF
TRBV15	once	.	TRBJ1-4	TGTGCCACCAGCAGAGATGCGGAGGCCAAGGCTAATGAAAAACTGTTTTTT	CATSRDAEAKANEKLFF
TRBV2	few	.	TRBJ2-1	TGTGCCAGCAGTGGGTTCGGAGGGGCCTACAATGAGCAGTTCTTC	CASSGFGGAYNEQFF
TRBV5-4	.	TRBD1	TRBJ1-4	TGTGCCAGCAGCTTGATGTCAGGGGGGCGTGAAAAACTGTTTTTT	CASSLMSGGREKLFF
TRBV6-1	.	.	TRBJ1-5	TGTGCCAGCAGTGAAGGATCGCAGGGGAACAATCAGCCCCAGCATTTT	CASSEGSQGNNQPQHF
TRBV4-1	.	TRBD1	TRBJ1-1	TGCGCCAGCAGCCAAGATCAGGGGGAGAACACTGAAGCTTTCTTT	CASSQDQGENTEAFF
TRBV2	.	TRBD1	TRBJ2-7	TGTGCCAGCAGGGGGGGACAGGGTAGTTACGAGCAGTACTTC	CASRGGQGSYEQYF
TRBV28	.	TRBD2	TRBJ2-7	TGTGCCAGCAGTTTCGCCATAGCGGGGTTTCCCTACGAGCAGTACTTC	CASSFAIAGFPYEQYF
TRBV5-4	.	.	TRBJ2-7	TGTGCCAGCAGCTTGGTTTCACTGGACGAGCAGTACTTC	CASSLVSLDEQYF
TRBV6-6	once	.	TRBJ2-7	TGTGCCAGCAGTTACTCGGCAGTAACGCTCTACGAGCAGTACTTC	CASSYSAVTLYEQYF
TRBV5-4	.	.	TRBJ2-7	TGTGCCAGCAGCTTGGCGTCTAGTCTCTCCTACGAGCAGTACTTC	CASSLASSLSYEQYF
TRBV5-4	.	TRBD1	TRBJ1-2	TGTGCCAGCAGTTCGGGACAGGGGGACGGCTACACCTTC	CASSSGQGDGYTF
TRBV7-9	.	TRBD2	TRBJ2-5	TGTGCCAGCAGCTTAGCAGGCGGGAGGGCCCGGGAGACCCAGTACTTC	CASSLAGGRARETQYF
TRBV9	.	.	TRBJ1-5	TGTGCCAGCAGCAAAGGGGCAGATAGCAATCAGCCCCAGCATTTT	CASSKGADSNQPQHF
TRBV15	few	TRBD1	TRBJ1-5	TGTGCCACCAGCAGTGACAGGGGGCAGGGGCAGCCCCAGCATTTT	CATSSDRGQGQPQHF
TRBV5-1	.	.	TRBJ2-2	TGCGCCAGCAGCACAACTAGTTTGGCGGGCCTCCTTTTAGGGGAGCTGTTTTTT	CASSTTSLAGLLLGELFF
TRBV28	.	TRBD2	TRBJ2-3	TGTGCCAGCAGTTTGCCCACGGGGGGCGGGAGGGTCACAGATACGCAGTATTTT	CASSLPTGGGRVTDTQYF
TRBV29-1	.	TRBD2	TRBJ2-3	TGCAGCGTTGAAGTAGCGGGCGGCACAGATACGCAGTATTTT	CSVEVAGGTDTQYF
TRBV7-3	.	.	TRBJ2-3	TGTGCCAGCAATTACCGAAAGGGGGTCACAGATACGCAGTATTTT	CASNYRKGVTDTQYF
TRBV11-2	.	.	TRBJ1-1	TGTGCCAGCAGCTTTAACAGCTTGAACACTGAAGCTTTCTTT	CASSFNSLNTEAFF
TRBV7-9	.	TRBD2	TRBJ2-7	TGTGCCAGCAGCCAGGGGACTAGCGGGGGGGCCTGGCCCTACGAGCAGTACTTC	CASSQGTSGGAWPYEQYF
TRBV5-8	.	TRBD1	TRBJ1-4	TGTGCCAGCAGCTACCGGGACAGGGGGCGGACTAATGAAAAACTGTTTTTT	CASSYRDRGRTNEKLFF
TRBV5-4	.	TRBD1	TRBJ1-3	TGTGCCAGCAGCTTGTCCCTCGGACAGGTCGATCACTCTGGAAACACCATATATTTT	CASSLSLGQVDHSGNTIYF
TRBV7-9	.	TRBD2	TRBJ2-3	TGTGCCAGCAGCGTGGCCGGGACTAGCGGGGGGGAAGGGCAGTATTTT	CASSVAGTSGGEGQYF
TRBV13	.	.	TRBJ2-3	TGTGCCAGCAGCTCGGAGGGAGGACCTTATAGCACAGATACGCAGTATTTT	CASSSEGGPYSTDTQYF
TRBV18	.	.	TRBJ1-4	TGTGCCAGCTCCAGAGGGAACGATGAAAAACTGTTTTTT	CASSRGNDEKLFF
TRBV2	few	TRBD2	TRBJ2-1	TGTGCCAGCAGTGAAATACTAGCGGGAACCAATGAGCAGTTCTTC	CASSEILAGTNEQFF
TRBV19	.	.	TRBJ2-7	TGTGCCAGTAGTCTCCCCCCCGGGGAGCAGTACTTC	CASSLPPGEQYF
TRBV5-5	.	TRBD2	TRBJ2-7	TGTGCCAGCAGCTTGGTAGCGGGAGACCCCTACGAGCAGTACTTC	CASSLVAGDPYEQYF
TRBV5-4	.	TRBD2	TRBJ2-2	TGTGCCAGCAGCTCTCCGGGACTAGCGGGTTCCGGGGAGCTGTTTTTT	CASSSPGLAGSGELFF
TRBV28	few	.	TRBJ2-7	TGTGCCACCCGAGGGACTCCTCAGGCGGGAGAGCAGTACTTC	CATRGTPQAGEQYF
TRBV28	.	TRBD2	TRBJ2-5	TGTGCCAGCACCGTAAGGGGACTAGCGGTGGAAGAGACCCAGTACTTC	CASTVRGLAVEETQYF
TRBV11-2	.	.	TRBJ2-2	TGTGCCAGCAGCCTAGGACAGACAAACACCGGGGAGCTGTTTTTT	CASSLGQTNTGELFF
TRBV7-8	.	TRBD2	TRBJ2-3	TGTGCCAGCAGCTTCGAGCGGGAGGCGAGCACAGATACGCAGTATTTT	CASSFEREASTDTQYF
TRBV5-1	.	.	TRBJ1-1	TGCGCCAGCAGACAAACAGGGCCTGAAGCTTTCTTT	CASRQTGPEAFF
TRBV4-1	.	TRBD2	TRBJ2-3	TGCGCCAGCAGCAAAAAAGGGACTAGCGGATCCACAGATACGCAGTATTTT	CASSKKGTSGSTDTQYF
TRBV19	.	.	TRBJ1-5	TGTGCCAGTAGTAGAGGGGGTCAGCCCCAGCATTTT	CASSRGGQPQHF